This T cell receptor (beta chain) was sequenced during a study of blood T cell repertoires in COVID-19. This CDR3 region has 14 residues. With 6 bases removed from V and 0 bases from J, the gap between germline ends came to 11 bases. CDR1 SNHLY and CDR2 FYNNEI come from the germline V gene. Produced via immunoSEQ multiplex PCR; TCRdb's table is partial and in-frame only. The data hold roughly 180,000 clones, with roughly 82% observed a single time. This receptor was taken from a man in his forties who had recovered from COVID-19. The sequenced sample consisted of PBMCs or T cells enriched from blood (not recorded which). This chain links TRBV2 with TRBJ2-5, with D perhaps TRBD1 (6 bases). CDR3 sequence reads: CASRDSYYQETQYF. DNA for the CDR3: TGTGCCAGCAGGGACAGTTATTACCAAGAGACCCAGTACTTC.